The clone carrying this T cell receptor beta chain was recorded at least ten times. Tagging with unique molecular identifiers was applied to individual cDNA molecules. TCRdb processed the 5' RACE reads anew with MiXCR; each CDR3 protein has one entry. The table includes more than 65,000 distinct CDR3 sequences, around 12% detected once. This sample is drawn from a study of early T cells in non-severe SARS-CoV-2 infection. There are 12 residues in the CDR3. V shed 7 bases and J shed 10 bases, with 13 bases lying between them. The V gene's germline CDR1 is MDHEN and CDR2 SYDVKM. The sequenced material came from whole blood. The source of this sequence is an adult who was a healthcare worker with PCR-confirmed SARS-CoV-2 infection or an uninfected control (not recorded which). The chain links TRBV28 to TRBJ1-4, with no clear D. CDR3 bases: TGTGCCAGCAAGCCCCTAGGCGTAAAACTGTTTTTT. It encodes CASKPLGVKLFF.